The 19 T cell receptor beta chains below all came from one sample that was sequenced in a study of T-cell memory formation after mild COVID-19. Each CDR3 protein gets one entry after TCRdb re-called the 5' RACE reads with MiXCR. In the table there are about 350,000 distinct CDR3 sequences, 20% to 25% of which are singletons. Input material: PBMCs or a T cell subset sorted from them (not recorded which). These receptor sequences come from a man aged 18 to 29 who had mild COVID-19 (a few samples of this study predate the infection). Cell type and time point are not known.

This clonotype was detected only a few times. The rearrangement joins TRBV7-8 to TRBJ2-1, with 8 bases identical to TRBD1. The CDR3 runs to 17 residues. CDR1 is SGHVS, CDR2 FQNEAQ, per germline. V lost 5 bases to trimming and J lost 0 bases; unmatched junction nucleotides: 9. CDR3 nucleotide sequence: TGTGCCAGCAGCCCGGGACAGGCTCCGAGCTCCTACAATGAGCAGTTCTTC. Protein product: CASSPGQAPSSYNEQFF.

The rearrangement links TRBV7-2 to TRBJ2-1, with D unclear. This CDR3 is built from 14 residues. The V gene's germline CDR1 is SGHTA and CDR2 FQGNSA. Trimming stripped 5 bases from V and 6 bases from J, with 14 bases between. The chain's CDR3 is CASSQLAGRNEQFF. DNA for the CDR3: TGTGCCAGCAGCCAGTTGGCAGGACGCAATGAGCAGTTCTTC.

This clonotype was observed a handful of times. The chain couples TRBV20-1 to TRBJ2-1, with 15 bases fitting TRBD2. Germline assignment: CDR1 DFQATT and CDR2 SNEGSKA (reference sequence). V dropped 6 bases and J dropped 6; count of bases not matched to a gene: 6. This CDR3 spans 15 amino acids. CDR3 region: CSAEPGLAGGNEQFF. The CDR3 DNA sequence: TGCAGTGCGGAACCGGGACTAGCGGGGGGCAATGAGCAGTTCTTC.

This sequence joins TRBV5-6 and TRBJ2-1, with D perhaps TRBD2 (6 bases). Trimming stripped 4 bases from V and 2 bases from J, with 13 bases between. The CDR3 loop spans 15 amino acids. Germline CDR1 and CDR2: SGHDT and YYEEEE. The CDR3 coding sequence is TGTGCCAGCAGCATGGGCGGGAAAGCCTACAATGAGCAGTTCTTC. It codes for CASSMGGKAYNEQFF.

In DNA form, the CDR3 reads TGTGCCAGCAGCCTGCCCGGGACCCTCGGCGGGGAGCTGTTTTTT. Amino acids: CASSLPGTLGGELFF. The chain combines TRBV5-4 with TRBJ2-2; perhaps D is TRBD1 or TRBD2 (5 bases each). Germline V gene sequence: CDR1 SGHNT, CDR2 YYREEE (reference sequence). This CDR3 spans 15 amino acids. V was pared by 4 bases and J by 7 bases, with 17 bases between.

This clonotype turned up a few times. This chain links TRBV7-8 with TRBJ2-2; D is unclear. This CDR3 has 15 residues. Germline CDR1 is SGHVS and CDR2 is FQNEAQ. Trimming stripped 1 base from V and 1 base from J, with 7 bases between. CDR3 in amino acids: CASSLGGVNTGELFF. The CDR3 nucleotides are TGTGCCAGCAGCTTAGGCGGAGTGAACACCGGGGAGCTGTTTTTT.

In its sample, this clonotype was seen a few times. The CDR3 here is CASSDQGPTEAFF. The CDR3 region has the DNA TGTGCCAGCAGCGACCAGGGGCCCACTGAAGCTTTCTTT. This chain links TRBV7-9 with TRBJ1-1, with D perhaps TRBD1 (6 bases). With 5 bases removed from V and 4 bases from J, the gap between germline ends came to 11 bases. Germline values: CDR1 SEHNR, CDR2 FQNEAQ (reference sequence). The CDR3 length is 13 residues. The complete variable domain, with remaining parts taken from reference TRBV7-9 and TRBJ1-1, reads DTGVSQNPRHKITKRGQNVTFRCDPISEHNRLYWYRQTLGQGPEFLTYFQNEAQLEKSRLLSDRFSAERPKGSFSTLEIQRTEQGDSAMYLCASSDQGPTEAFFGQGTRLTVV.

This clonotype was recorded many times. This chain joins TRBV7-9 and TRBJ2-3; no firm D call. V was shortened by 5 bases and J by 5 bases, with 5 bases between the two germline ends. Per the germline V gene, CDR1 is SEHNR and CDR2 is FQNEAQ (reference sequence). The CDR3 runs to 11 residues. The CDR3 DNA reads TGTGCCAGCAGCGAAGGAGATACGCAGTATTTT. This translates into CASSEGDTQYF.

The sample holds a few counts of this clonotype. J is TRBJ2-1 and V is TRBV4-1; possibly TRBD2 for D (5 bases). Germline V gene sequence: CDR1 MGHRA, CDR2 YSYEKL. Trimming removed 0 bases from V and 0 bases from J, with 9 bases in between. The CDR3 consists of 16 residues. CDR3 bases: TGCGCCAGCAGCCAAGACTCGGGGAGCTCCTACAATGAGCAGTTCTTC. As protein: CASSQDSGSSYNEQFF.

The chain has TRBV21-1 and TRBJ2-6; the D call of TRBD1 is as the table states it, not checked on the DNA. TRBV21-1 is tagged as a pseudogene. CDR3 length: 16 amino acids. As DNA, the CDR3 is TGTGCCATCTTCGCGGACACGCTATCTGGGGCCAACGTCCTGACTTTC. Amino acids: CAIFADTLSGANVLTF.

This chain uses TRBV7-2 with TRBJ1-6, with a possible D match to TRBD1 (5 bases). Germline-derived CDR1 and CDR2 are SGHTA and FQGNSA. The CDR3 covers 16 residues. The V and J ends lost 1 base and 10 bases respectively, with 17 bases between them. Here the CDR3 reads CASSLGLGRVDSPLHF. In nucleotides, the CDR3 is TGTGCCAGCAGCTTAGGGCTCGGCAGGGTTGACTCACCCCTCCACTTT.

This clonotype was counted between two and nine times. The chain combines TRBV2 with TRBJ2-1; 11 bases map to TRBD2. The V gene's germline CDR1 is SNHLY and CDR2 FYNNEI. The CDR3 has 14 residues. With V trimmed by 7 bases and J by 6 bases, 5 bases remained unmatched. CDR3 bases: TGTGCCAGCATTGTGACTAGCGGGGCCAATGAGCAGTTCTTC. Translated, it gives CASIVTSGANEQFF.

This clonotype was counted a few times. CDR3 region: CASLLSGELFF. CDR3 sequence (DNA): TGTGCCAGTTTGTTATCCGGGGAGCTGTTTTTT. This chain connects TRBV3-1 to TRBJ2-2; D ambiguous. Trimming removed 9 bases from V and 6 bases from J, with 8 bases in between. Germline loops: CDR1 LGHDT, CDR2 YNNKEL (reference sequence). This CDR3 has 11 residues.

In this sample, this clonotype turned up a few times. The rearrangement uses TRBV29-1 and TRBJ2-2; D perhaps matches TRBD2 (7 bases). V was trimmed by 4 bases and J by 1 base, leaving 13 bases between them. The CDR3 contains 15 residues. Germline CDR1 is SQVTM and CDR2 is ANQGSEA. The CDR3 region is CSVVGGGLNTGELFF. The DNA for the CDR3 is TGCAGCGTTGTGGGCGGGGGCCTGAACACCGGGGAGCTGTTTTTT.

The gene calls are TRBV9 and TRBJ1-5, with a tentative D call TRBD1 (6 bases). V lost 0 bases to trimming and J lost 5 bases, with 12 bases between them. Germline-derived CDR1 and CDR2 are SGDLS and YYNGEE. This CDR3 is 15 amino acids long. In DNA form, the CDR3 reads TGTGCCAGCAGCGTAGGGCCGGGGGCAGATCAGCCCCAGCATTTT. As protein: CASSVGPGADQPQHF.

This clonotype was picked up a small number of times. CDR3 in DNA: TGTGCCAGCAGCACGGGACCGGCGAACACCGGGGAGCTGTTTTTT. Its protein product is CASSTGPANTGELFF. The chain couples TRBV7-9 to TRBJ2-2; TRBD1 or TRBD2 may be the D gene (5 bases each). Trimming cost V 5 bases and J 0 bases, with 10 bases left between them. Germline V CDR1 and CDR2: SEHNR, FQNEAQ (reference sequence). CDR3 size: 15 residues.

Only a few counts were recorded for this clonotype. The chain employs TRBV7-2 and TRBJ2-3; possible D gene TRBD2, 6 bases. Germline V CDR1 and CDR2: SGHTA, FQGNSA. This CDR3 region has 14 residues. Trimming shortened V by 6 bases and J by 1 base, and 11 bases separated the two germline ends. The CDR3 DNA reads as TGTGCCAGCAGTCGCGTAGCGGGCACAGATACGCAGTATTTT. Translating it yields CASSRVAGTDTQYF.

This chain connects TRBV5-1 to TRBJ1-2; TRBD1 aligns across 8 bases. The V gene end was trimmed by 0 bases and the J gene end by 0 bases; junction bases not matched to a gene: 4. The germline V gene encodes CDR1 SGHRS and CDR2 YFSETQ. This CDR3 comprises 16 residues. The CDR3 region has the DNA TGCGCCAGCAGCTTGGGGACAGGGCTTTCTAACTATGGCTACACCTTC. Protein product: CASSLGTGLSNYGYTF.

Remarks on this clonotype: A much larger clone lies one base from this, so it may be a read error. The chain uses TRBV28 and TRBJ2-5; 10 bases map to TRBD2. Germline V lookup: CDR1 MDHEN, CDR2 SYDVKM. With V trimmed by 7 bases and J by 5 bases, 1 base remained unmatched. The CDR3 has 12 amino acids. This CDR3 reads CASTTSGETQYF. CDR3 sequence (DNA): TGTGCCAGCACGACTAGCGGGGAGACCCAGTACTTC. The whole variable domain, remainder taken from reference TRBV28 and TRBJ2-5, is DVKVTQSSRYLVKRTGEKVFLECVQDMDHENMFWYRQDPGLGLRLIYFSYDVKMKEKGDIPEGYSVSREKKERFSLILESASTNQTSMYLCASTTSGETQYFGPGTRLLVL.